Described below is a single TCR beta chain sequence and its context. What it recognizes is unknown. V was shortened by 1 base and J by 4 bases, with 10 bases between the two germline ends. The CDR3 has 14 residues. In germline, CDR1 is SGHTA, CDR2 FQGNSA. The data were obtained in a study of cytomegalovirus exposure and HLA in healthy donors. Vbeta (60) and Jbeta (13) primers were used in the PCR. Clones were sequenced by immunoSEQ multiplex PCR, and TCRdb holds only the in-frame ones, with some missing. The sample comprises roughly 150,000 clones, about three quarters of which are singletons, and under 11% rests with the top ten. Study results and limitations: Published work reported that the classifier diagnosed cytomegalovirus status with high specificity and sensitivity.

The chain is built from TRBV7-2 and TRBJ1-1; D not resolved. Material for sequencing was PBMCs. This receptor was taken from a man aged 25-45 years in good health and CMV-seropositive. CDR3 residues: CASSLDATGTEAFF. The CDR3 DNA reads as TGTGCCAGCAGCTTAGATGCGACGGGCACTGAAGCTTTCTTT. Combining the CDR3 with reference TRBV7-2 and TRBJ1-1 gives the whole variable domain GAGVSQSPSNKVTEKGKDVELRCDPISGHTALYWYRQSLGQGLEFLIYFQGNSAPDKSGLPSDRFSAERTGGSVSTLTIQRTQQEDSAVYLCASSLDATGTEAFFGQGTRLTVV.